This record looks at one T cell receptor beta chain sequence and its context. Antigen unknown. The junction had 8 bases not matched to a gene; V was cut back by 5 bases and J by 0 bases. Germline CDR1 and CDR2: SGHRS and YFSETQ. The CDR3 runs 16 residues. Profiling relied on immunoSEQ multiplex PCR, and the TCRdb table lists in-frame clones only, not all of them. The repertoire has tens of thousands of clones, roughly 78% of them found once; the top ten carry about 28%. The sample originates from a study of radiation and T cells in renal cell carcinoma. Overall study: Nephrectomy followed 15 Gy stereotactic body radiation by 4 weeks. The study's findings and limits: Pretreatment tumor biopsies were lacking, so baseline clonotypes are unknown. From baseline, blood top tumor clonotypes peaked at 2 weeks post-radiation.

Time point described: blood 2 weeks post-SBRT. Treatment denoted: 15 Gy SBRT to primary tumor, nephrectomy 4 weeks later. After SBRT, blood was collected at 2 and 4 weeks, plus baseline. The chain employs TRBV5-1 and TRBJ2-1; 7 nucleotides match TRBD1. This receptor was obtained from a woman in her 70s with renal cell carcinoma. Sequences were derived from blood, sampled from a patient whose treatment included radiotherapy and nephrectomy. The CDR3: CASSSGTVDSYNEQFF. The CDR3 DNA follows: TGCGCCAGCAGTTCCGGGACAGTCGACTCCTACAATGAGCAGTTCTTC.